The rows below give T cell receptor beta chains drawn from one sample of a study of shared clonotypes between healthy human individuals. Profiling relied on immunoSEQ multiplex PCR, and the TCRdb table lists in-frame clones only, not all of them. The profile covers some 2,000,000 clones, with approximately 96% appearing a single time and 0.1% to 0.15% taken by the ten largest. The sample was naive CD4+ T cells sorted from blood. These TCRs come from a man younger than 35 in good health. Both conserved end residues are trimmed from each CDR3. Fields, in order: clone size, J gene, V gene, CDR3 protein. Clone size is given for some rows only: seen once, a few or many times, or a class if the clone is expanded.

>.|TRBJ1-5|TRBV15
ATSRDVSGASAQPQH
>.|TRBJ1-4|TRBV4-1
ASSQEFGQGNEKLF
>.|TRBJ2-7|TRBV5-1
ASRSGGGYEQY
>.|TRBJ1-1|TRBV7-9
ASRVLTGVNTEAF
>.|TRBJ2-5|TRBV5-1
ASSLKRPKRETQY
>.|TRBJ2-7|TRBV11-2
ASSLYAHEQY
>once|TRBJ2-3|TRBV2
APSRGTSGSDTQY
>.|TRBJ1-5|TRBV2
ASSLGGPKH
>.|TRBJ2-7|TRBV7-2
ASSLGLPSYEQY
>.|TRBJ2-5|TRBV2
ASSAGRQETQY
>.|TRBJ1-3|TRBV5-1
ASSSTGTTAGNTIY
>.|TRBJ2-1|TRBV5-1
ASSPRGASGTNNEQF
>.|TRBJ1-2|TRBV30
AWSGGTGSGYT
>.|TRBJ2-5|TRBV27
ASSPTSGVQETQY
>.|TRBJ1-1|TRBV19
ASSLGRMNTEAF
>.|TRBJ1-2|TRBV5-1
ASSLEVANYGYT
>.|TRBJ2-2|TRBV11-1
ASSLGAGAMNTGELF
>.|TRBJ2-7|TRBV7-6
ASSPQDGVSYEQY
>.|TRBJ2-1|TRBV28
ASSFLADNEQF
>.|TRBJ2-5|TRBV18
ASSPPGQGETQY
>.|TRBJ2-3|TRBV5-1
ASSLGTFSTDTQY
>.|TRBJ2-2|TRBV6-5
ASSYWGVAGELF
>.|TRBJ1-6|TRBV15
ATGTGNSPLH
>.|TRBJ2-5|TRBV7-2
ASSSTSGSVQETQY
>once|TRBJ2-3|TRBV5-1
ASSFPGEDTQY
>.|TRBJ1-4|TRBV18
ASSPRALRDEKLF
>.|TRBJ2-3|TRBV7-2
ASSPQTSSDTQY
>.|TRBJ2-5|TRBV5-6
ASSAQETQY
>once|TRBJ1-2|TRBV5-4
ASSASQGTYGYT
>.|TRBJ1-3|TRBV5-1
ASSWGDRGSGNTIY
>.|TRBJ2-7|TRBV10-1
ASSEAGEQY
>few|TRBJ1-1|TRBV19
ASSTSANTEAF
>once|TRBJ1-5|TRBV6-4
ASSDTEGGSRGQPQH
>.|TRBJ2-7|TRBV5-6
ASSLSPGQGYEQY
>.|TRBJ1-1|TRBV2
ASRARDRAF
>.|TRBJ1-5|TRBV6-5
ARDTEHSNQPQH
>.|TRBJ2-1|TRBV10-3
AISVQGNYNEQF
>.|TRBJ2-7|TRBV6-5
ASSYSGTYEQY
>.|TRBJ1-2|TRBV6-1
ASSEFGTDGYT
>.|TRBJ1-6|TRBV19
ASSRTGTNSPLH